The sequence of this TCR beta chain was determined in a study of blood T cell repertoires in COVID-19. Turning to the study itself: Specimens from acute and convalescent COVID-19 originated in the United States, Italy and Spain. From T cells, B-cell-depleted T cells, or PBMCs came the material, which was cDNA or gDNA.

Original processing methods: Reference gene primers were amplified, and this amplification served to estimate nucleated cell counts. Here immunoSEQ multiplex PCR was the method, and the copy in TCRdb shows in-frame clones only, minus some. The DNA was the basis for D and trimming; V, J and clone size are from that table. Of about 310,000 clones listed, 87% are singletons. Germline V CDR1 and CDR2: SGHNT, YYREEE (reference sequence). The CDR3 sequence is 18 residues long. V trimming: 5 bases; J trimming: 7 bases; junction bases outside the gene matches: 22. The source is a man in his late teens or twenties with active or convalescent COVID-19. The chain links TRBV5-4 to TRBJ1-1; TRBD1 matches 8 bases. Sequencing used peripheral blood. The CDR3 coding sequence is TGTGCCAGCAGTTTACCTCCGGGACAGGACTATAAAAACGGTGAAGCTTTCTTT. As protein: CASSLPPGQDYKNGEAFF.